A selection of T cell receptor beta chains follows, all from one sample in a study of response to subunit inactivated influenza vaccine. TCRdb recomputed calls from the RT-PCR reads with MiXCR, one row per CDR3 protein. The table has more than 200,000 distinct CDR3 sequences, 12% seen once. The specimen was non-naive T cells sorted from PBMCs, collected 14 to 15 days before vaccination. The origin of the receptors is a man aged 50-59 years who received an inactivated influenza vaccine. The CDR3 runs from the conserved cysteine through the conserved F or W. Each record gives: clone size, J gene, D gene, V gene, CDR3 DNA, CDR3 protein. The D gene is left open where the match is weak. Where a row states a size, it is once, few, many or the class of an expanded clone; other rows omit it.

>NA|TRBJ2-4|TRBD2|TRBV5-1
TGCGCCAGCAGCTTGCAAGCGGGGCTCGCCAAAAACATTCAGTACTTC
CASSLQAGLAKNIQYF
>NA|TRBJ2-7|TRBD1|TRBV20-1
TGCAGTGTTCAACAGGGGCCCCTCTCCTACGAGCAGTACTTC
CSVQQGPLSYEQYF
>many|TRBJ1-6|TRBD1|TRBV6-2/TRBV6-3
TGTGCCAGCAGCCCGCTAACAGGGGTAAGGTCACCCCTCCACTTT
CASSPLTGVRSPLHF
>few|TRBJ2-3|NA|TRBV5-1
TGCGCCAGCAGCTTTGACCGCCGGGACTGGGGCACAGATACGCAGTATTTT
CASSFDRRDWGTDTQYF
>NA|TRBJ2-1|NA|TRBV6-5
TGTGCCAGCAGTTACACGCGGGACCAGAGGTCACAGTTCTTC
CASSYTRDQRSQFF
>few|TRBJ1-6|NA|TRBV12-3/TRBV12-4
TGTGCCAGCAGTTTACAGGACCCGTATAATTCACCCCTCCACTTT
CASSLQDPYNSPLHF
>NA|TRBJ2-1|NA|TRBV18
TGTGCCAGCTCAAGCTGGGGTTGGTACAATGAGCAGTTCTTC
CASSSWGWYNEQFF
>NA|TRBJ1-5|NA|TRBV6-1
TGTGCCAGCGCCAGGGGTGGGACACCTCTCAATCAGCCCCAGCATTTT
CASARGGTPLNQPQHF
>NA|TRBJ2-7|TRBD2|TRBV19
TGTGCCAGTAGTATGCTAGCGGAGACCTACGAGCAGTACTTC
CASSMLAETYEQYF
>few|TRBJ2-7|TRBD1|TRBV6-1
TGTGCCAGCAGTATATCCGGGACAGGGTCCTACGAGCAGTACTTC
CASSISGTGSYEQYF
>NA|TRBJ2-5|NA|TRBV7-7
TGTGCTAGCAGCAACCCAACAGGGAGAGGGACCCAGTACTTC
CASSNPTGRGTQYF
>many|TRBJ2-4|NA|TRBV18
TGTGCCAGCTCACCGGGCGGGGATCCGGGCAAAAACATTCAGTACTTC
CASSPGGDPGKNIQYF
>few|TRBJ2-1|TRBD1|TRBV5-1
TGCGCCAGCACCCGGGACAGGGGTAACAATGAGCAGTTCTTC
CASTRDRGNNEQFF
>few|TRBJ2-7|TRBD2|TRBV28
TGTGCCAGCACCCCGGGGGGAGCCAACGAGCAGTACTTC
CASTPGGANEQYF
>NA|TRBJ1-2|NA|TRBV7-9
TGTGCCAGCAGCCAACAATGGGGCTACACCTTC
CASSQQWGYTF
>NA|TRBJ2-7|NA|TRBV7-8
TGTGCCAGCAGGCCACTAATGACCCCCGGTTACGAGCAGTACTTC
CASRPLMTPGYEQYF
>NA|TRBJ1-5|NA|TRBV6-5
TGTGCCAGCAGTTACTCGTGGGGTAATCAGCCCCAGCATTTT
CASSYSWGNQPQHF
>NA|TRBJ2-3|NA|TRBV9
TGTGCCAGCAGCGTAGAGGTTCTGGATACGCAGTATTTT
CASSVEVLDTQYF
>few|TRBJ2-5|NA|TRBV4-2
TGTGCCAGCAGCCAAGATCGCCAAAGCGAGACCCAGTACTTC
CASSQDRQSETQYF
>few|TRBJ2-7|NA|TRBV12-3/TRBV12-4
TGTGCCAGCAGTTTAGGGGCCTCAACTGCCTACGAGCAGTACTTC
CASSLGASTAYEQYF
>NA|TRBJ2-7|NA|TRBV20-1
TGCAGTGCTCATAGACAGGGACTTAGGGAAGAGCAGTACTTC
CSAHRQGLREEQYF
>many|TRBJ1-1|NA|TRBV18
TGTGCCAGCTCACCAAGTGGAAGGGGCGCGGAGGTGAACACTGAAGCTTTCTTT
CASSPSGRGAEVNTEAFF
>many|TRBJ2-1|TRBD2|TRBV9
TGTGCCAGCAGCGTAGTCCCTAGCGGGGGGGACGAGCAGTTCTTC
CASSVVPSGGDEQFF
>many|TRBJ2-1|TRBD1|TRBV4-3
TGCGCCAGCAGCCAAGATGGTACAGGGGGAAACAATGAGCAGTTCTTC
CASSQDGTGGNNEQFF
>many|TRBJ2-5|NA|TRBV5-1
TGCGCCAGCAGCTTGGGCCCCCGCGGACGTAACCAAGAGACCCAGTACTTC
CASSLGPRGRNQETQYF
>few|TRBJ1-2|NA|TRBV2
TGTGCCAGCACCCCTGGAGAGGGTGGTTATGGCTACACCTTC
CASTPGEGGYGYTF
>NA|TRBJ2-5|TRBD1|TRBV10-3
TGTGCCATCAGTACAGGGGTCGAGACCCAGTACTTC
CAISTGVETQYF
>many|TRBJ1-6|NA|TRBV20-1
TGCAGTGTTCTCGGGGAGCTCAATAATTCACCCCTCCACTTT
CSVLGELNNSPLHF
>many|TRBJ2-4|NA|TRBV20-1
TGCAGTGCATCACAGACATTAAGGGGAAACATTCAGTACTTC
CSASQTLRGNIQYF
>few|TRBJ2-1|NA|TRBV7-6
TGTGCCAGCAGCAAAAGGGGGGACTCCTACAATGAGCAGTTCTTC
CASSKRGDSYNEQFF
>few|TRBJ2-7|TRBD1|TRBV27
TGTGCCAGCAGTTTAAGGACAGGATTTCCCTACGAGCAGTACTTC
CASSLRTGFPYEQYF
>NA|TRBJ2-7|NA|TRBV6-2/TRBV6-3
TGTGCCAGCAGTCGGACGGTAACCCTCTACGAGCAGTACTTC
CASSRTVTLYEQYF
>few|TRBJ2-3|NA|TRBV24-1
TGTGCCACCAGTGATTTGAACAGGGTGAACACAGATACGCAGTATTTT
CATSDLNRVNTDTQYF
>NA|TRBJ2-3|NA|TRBV20-1
TGCAGTGCTAGATGGGACTCCCATAGGCAGTATTTT
CSARWDSHRQYF
>NA|TRBJ1-4|NA|TRBV29-1
TGCAGCGTTATCCAGGGCCAGGAAAAACTGTTTTTT
CSVIQGQEKLFF
>NA|TRBJ1-5|TRBD1|TRBV18
TGTGCCAGCTCAGGACAGGGGACGGGCAATCAGCCCCAGCATTTT
CASSGQGTGNQPQHF
>NA|TRBJ2-3|TRBD1|TRBV2
TGTGCCAGAGACAGGGCCGCAACAATCACAGATACGCAGTATTTT
CARDRAATITDTQYF
>NA|TRBJ2-2|NA|TRBV5-1
TGCGCCAGCAGCGACGGAGTGACCGGGGAGCTGTTTTTT
CASSDGVTGELFF
>NA|TRBJ2-1|TRBD2|TRBV5-4
TGTGCCAGCAGCTTGTTCGGACTAGCGGCAAACAATGAGCAGTTCTTC
CASSLFGLAANNEQFF
>many|TRBJ2-7|TRBD2|TRBV5-1
TGCGCCAGCAGCGGAGCGGGAGAGTCCTACGAGCAGTACTTC
CASSGAGESYEQYF